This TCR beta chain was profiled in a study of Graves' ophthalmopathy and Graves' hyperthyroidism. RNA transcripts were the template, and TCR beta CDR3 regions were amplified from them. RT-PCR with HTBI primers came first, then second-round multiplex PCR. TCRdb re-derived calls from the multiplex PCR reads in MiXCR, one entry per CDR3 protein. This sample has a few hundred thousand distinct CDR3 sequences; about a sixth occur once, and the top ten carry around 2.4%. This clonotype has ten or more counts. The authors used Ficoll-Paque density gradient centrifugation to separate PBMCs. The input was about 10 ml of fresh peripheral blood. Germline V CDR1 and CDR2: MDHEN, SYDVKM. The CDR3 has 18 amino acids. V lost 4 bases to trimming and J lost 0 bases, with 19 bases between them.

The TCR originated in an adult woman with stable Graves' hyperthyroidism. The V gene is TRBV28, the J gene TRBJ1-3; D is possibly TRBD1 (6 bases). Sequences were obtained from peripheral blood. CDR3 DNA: TGTGCCAGCAGTTCCCCGTGGGACAAGCTTTCCTCTGGAAACACCATATATTTT. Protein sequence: CASSSPWDKLSSGNTIYF. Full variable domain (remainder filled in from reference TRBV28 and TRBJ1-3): DVKVTQSSRYLVKRTGEKVFLECVQDMDHENMFWYRQDPGLGLRLIYFSYDVKMKEKGDIPEGYSVSREKKERFSLILESASTNQTSMYLCASSSPWDKLSSGNTIYFGEGSWLTVV.